Shown below are 16 T cell receptor beta chains from a single sample sequenced in a study of cytomegalovirus exposure and HLA in healthy donors. Primers included in the PCR were 60 Vbeta and 13 Jbeta primers. Assay used: immunoSEQ multiplex PCR; TCRdb lists only in-frame clones, some missing. The sample has 170,000 or so clones, 80% seen once. The sequenced sample was PBMCs. The receptors shown here come from a man aged 30 to 39 in good health and CMV-seropositive.

This chain links TRBV30 with TRBJ2-5; TRBD1 might be the D (5 bases). Trimming removed 2 bases at V and 0 bases at J, with 7 bases between. The germline gives CDR1 GTSNPN, CDR2 SVGIG (reference sequence). This CDR3 contains 13 residues. CDR3 sequence (DNA): TGTGCCTGGAGTCGACAGTACCAAGAGACCCAGTACTTC. It encodes CAWSRQYQETQYF.

This clone turned up a few times. The chain uses TRBV6-5 and TRBJ1-4; the D gene is possibly TRBD1 (6 bases). Per the germline V gene, CDR1 is MNHEY and CDR2 is SVGAGI. Trimming took 5 bases from V and 7 from J, leaving 17 bases between them. This CDR3 region has 15 residues. CDR3 DNA: TGTGCCAGCAGTACTAGAGGGGGGGTCGGTGAAAAACTGTTTTTT. Translated: CASSTRGGVGEKLFF.

This rearrangement joins TRBV14 to TRBJ1-2; the match to TRBD1 covers 7 bases. The CDR3 spans 15 residues. V dropped 2 bases and J dropped 3; count of bases not matched to a gene: 6. CDR1 and CDR2 (germline): SGHDN, FVKESK. The CDR3 spells CASSQNRGPDYGYTF. The CDR3 coding sequence is TGTGCCAGCAGCCAAAACAGGGGACCGGACTATGGCTACACCTTC.

The V call is TRBV14, the J call TRBJ1-1, with 8 bases matching TRBD1. With 4 bases clipped from V and 0 bases from J, the junction kept 1 base outside the gene matches. The CDR3 spans 14 residues. Germline-derived CDR1 and CDR2 are SGHDN and FVKESK. For the CDR3, the DNA is TGTGCCAGCAGCCCGGGACAGGTGAACACTGAAGCTTTCTTT. This sequence encodes CASSPGQVNTEAFF.

The rearrangement links TRBV28 to TRBJ1-2; TRBD1 aligns across 11 bases. Germline CDR1 is MDHEN and CDR2 is SYDVKM. The CDR3 is made up of 15 amino acids. V lost 4 bases to trimming and J lost 8 bases; unmatched junction nucleotides: 9. The CDR3: CASSSWTGGLRGYTF. CDR3 DNA sequence: TGTGCCAGCAGTTCCTGGACAGGGGGCCTGAGAGGCTACACCTTC.

This clone was counted between two and nine times. The chain combines TRBV27 with TRBJ2-1, with 7 bases lining up with TRBD2. The CDR3 contains 12 residues. Germline V gene data show CDR1 as MNHEY and CDR2 as SMNVEV (reference sequence). J gave up 9 bases and V 6 bases, and 5 bases lay outside the gene matches. CDR3 sequence: CASRGLEGEQFF. Written as DNA, the CDR3 is TGTGCCAGCAGAGGACTAGAGGGTGAGCAGTTCTTC.

This clone was seen a few times. This sequence joins TRBV6-5 and TRBJ2-5, with no clear D. Germline-derived CDR1 and CDR2 are MNHEY and SVGAGI. The CDR3 is 13 amino acids. V shed 6 bases and J shed 1 base, with 9 bases lying between them. CDR3 coding DNA: TGTGCCAGCAGATACAGCATCCAAGAGACCCAGTACTTC. This encodes CASRYSIQETQYF.

The chain carries TRBV28 and TRBJ2-2, with 8 bases fitting TRBD2. CDR3 length: 15 residues. Germline trimming cut 4 bases from V and 5 bases from J; bases unmatched to any gene: 6. Germline CDR1 reads MDHEN; CDR2 reads SYDVKM. CDR3 loop: CASSSAGGRTGELFF. Written as DNA, the CDR3 is TGTGCCAGCAGTTCGGCGGGGGGCCGAACCGGGGAGCTGTTTTTT.

The chain recombines TRBV5-1 with TRBJ1-2, with TRBD1 matching over 8 bases. The CDR3 is 18 residues long. The germline V gene has CDR1 SGHRS and CDR2 YFSETQ. V trimming: 4 bases; J trimming: 6 bases; junction bases outside the gene matches: 20. The CDR3 region has the DNA TGCGCCAGCAGCCCCGGAACGGGACAGGCCCCGCTTCACCATGGCTACACCTTC. It codes for CASSPGTGQAPLHHGYTF.

CDR3 nucleotide sequence: TGCGCCAGCAGCCAAGATCTGGCCGGGGTAGGTCAGCCCCAGCATTTT. It encodes CASSQDLAGVGQPQHF. J is TRBJ1-5 and V is TRBV4-3; D remains unclear. CDR1 is LGHNA and CDR2 is YSLEER in the germline V gene. V lost 0 bases to trimming and J lost 6 bases, with 15 bases between them. CDR3 length: 16 residues.

The chain carries TRBV19 and TRBJ2-1; a weak D match, TRBD2 (6 bases). The CDR3 consists of 15 residues. Deletions cut 7 bases from V and 7 bases from J, with 20 bases between. Germline-derived CDR1 and CDR2 are LNHDA and SQIVND (reference sequence). CDR3 residues: CASKMGAGPVNEQFF. For the CDR3, the DNA is TGTGCCAGTAAAATGGGAGCGGGCCCGGTAAATGAGCAGTTCTTC.

CDR3 sequence: CASSRTSSYEQYF. CDR3 nucleotides: TGTGCCAGCAGTCGAACTAGCAGCTACGAGCAGTACTTC. The chain is built from TRBV6-5 and TRBJ2-7, with D perhaps TRBD2 (6 bases). V gave up 5 bases and J gave up 3 bases, with 11 bases separating them. Germline CDR1 and CDR2: MNHEY and SVGAGI. The CDR3 contains 13 residues.

This clone was detected only a few times. J is TRBJ1-5 and V is TRBV19; D gene ambiguous. V lost 7 bases, J lost 4 bases, and 8 bases lay in between. Germline CDR1 is LNHDA and CDR2 is SQIVND (reference sequence). The CDR3 totals 12 residues. CDR3 nucleotides: TGTGCCAGTAATGAGCCTAATCAGCCCCAGCATTTT. This gives the protein CASNEPNQPQHF.

This clone appeared a few times. CDR3 sequence: CASRKQGATETQYF. The CDR3 DNA sequence: TGTGCCAGCAGGAAACAGGGGGCGACGGAGACCCAGTACTTC. The chain has TRBV27 and TRBJ2-5; 9 bases align to TRBD1. V trimming: 6 bases; J trimming: 5 bases; junction bases outside the gene matches: 7. This CDR3 contains 14 residues. In germline, CDR1 is MNHEY, CDR2 SMNVEV (reference sequence).

This rearrangement joins TRBV18 to TRBJ2-7; the match to TRBD1 covers 9 bases. This CDR3 has 14 amino acids. Germline V gene sequence: CDR1 KGHSH, CDR2 LQKENI. V trimming: 0 bases; J trimming: 5 bases; junction bases outside the gene matches: 2. The CDR3 nucleotides are TGTGCCAGCTCACCACCGACAGGGGGTCACGAGCAGTACTTC. Its protein is CASSPPTGGHEQYF. Full variable domain (missing parts from reference TRBV18 and TRBJ2-7): NAGVMQNPRHLVRRRGQEARLRCSPMKGHSHVYWYRQLPEEGLKFMVYLQKENIIDESGMPKERFSAEFPKEGPSILRIQQVVRGDSAAYFCASSPPTGGHEQYFGPGTRLTVT.

The chain is built from TRBV6-5 and TRBJ2-5, with 11 bases lining up with TRBD1. Germline CDR1 reads MNHEY; CDR2 reads SVGAGI. After removal of 5 bases from V and 5 bases from J, the junction contained 4 bases not matched to a gene. The CDR3 is made up of 14 amino acids. Here the CDR3 DNA reads TGTGCCAGCAGTAGGGACAGGGGGAGGGAGACCCAGTACTTC. As protein: CASSRDRGRETQYF.